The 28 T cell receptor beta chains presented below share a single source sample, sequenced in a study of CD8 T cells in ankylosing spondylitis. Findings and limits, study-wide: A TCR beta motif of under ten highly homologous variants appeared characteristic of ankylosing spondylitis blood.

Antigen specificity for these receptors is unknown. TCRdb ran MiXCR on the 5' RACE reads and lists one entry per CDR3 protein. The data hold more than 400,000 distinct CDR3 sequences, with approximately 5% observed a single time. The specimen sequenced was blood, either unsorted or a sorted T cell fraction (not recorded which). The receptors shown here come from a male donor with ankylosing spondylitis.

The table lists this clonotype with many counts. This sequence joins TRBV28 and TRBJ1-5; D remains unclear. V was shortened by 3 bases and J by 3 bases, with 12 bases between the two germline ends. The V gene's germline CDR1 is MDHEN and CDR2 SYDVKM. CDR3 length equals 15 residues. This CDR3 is CASSLGLIVNQPQHF. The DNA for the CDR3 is TGTGCCAGCAGTTTGGGCCTCATTGTCAATCAGCCCCAGCATTTT.

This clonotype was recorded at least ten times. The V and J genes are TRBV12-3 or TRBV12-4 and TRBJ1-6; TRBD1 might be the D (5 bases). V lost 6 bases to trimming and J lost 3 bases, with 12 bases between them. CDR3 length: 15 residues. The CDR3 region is CASSLSGGYNSPLHF. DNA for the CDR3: TGTGCCAGCAGCCTCTCGGGGGGCTATAATTCACCCCTCCACTTT.

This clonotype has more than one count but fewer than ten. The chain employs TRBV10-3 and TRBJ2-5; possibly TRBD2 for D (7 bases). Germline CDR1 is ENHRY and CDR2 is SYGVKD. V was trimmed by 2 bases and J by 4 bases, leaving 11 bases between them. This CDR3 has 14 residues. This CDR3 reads CAISERGGGETQYF. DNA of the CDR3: TGTGCCATCAGTGAGCGGGGAGGGGGAGAGACCCAGTACTTC.

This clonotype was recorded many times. The CDR3 reads CAIRSGTWGGYTF. As DNA, the CDR3 is TGTGCCATCAGGTCCGGGACGTGGGGCGGCTACACCTTC. This rearrangement joins TRBV10-3 to TRBJ1-2; D might be TRBD1 (5 bases). V lost 6 bases and J 8 bases, leaving 16 bases between the germline ends. From germline, CDR1 is ENHRY and CDR2 SYGVKD. The length of the CDR3 is 13 residues.

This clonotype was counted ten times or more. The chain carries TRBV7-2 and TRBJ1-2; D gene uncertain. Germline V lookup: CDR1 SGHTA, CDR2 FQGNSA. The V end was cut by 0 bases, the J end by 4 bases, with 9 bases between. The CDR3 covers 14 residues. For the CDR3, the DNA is TGTGCCAGCAGCTTAGCGGGCAGCTTCTATGGCTACACCTTC. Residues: CASSLAGSFYGYTF.

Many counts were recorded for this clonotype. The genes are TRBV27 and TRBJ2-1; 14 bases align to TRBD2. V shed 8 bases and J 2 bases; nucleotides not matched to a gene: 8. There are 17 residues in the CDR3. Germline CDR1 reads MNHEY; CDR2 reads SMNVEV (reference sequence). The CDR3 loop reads CASCSTSGGAPYNEQFF. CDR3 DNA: TGTGCCAGCTGCTCGACTAGCGGGGGGGCCCCCTACAATGAGCAGTTCTTC.

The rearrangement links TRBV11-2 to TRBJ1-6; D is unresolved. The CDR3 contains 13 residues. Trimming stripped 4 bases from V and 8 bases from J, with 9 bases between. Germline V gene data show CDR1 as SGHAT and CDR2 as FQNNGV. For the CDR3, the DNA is TGTGCCAGCAGCTCCGACCTCTATTCACCCCTCCACTTT. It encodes CASSSDLYSPLHF.

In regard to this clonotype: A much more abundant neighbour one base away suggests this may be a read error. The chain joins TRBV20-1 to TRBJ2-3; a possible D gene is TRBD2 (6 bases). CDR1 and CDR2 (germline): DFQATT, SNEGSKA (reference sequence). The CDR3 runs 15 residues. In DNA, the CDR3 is TGCAGTCCTAGAGGAATTAGCGGTTACACAGATACGCAGTATTTT. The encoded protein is CSPRGISGYTDTQYF.

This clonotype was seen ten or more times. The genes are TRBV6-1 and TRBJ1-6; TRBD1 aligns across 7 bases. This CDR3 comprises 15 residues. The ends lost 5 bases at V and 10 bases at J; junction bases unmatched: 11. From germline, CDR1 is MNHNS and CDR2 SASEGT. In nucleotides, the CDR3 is TGTGCCAGCAGTACCGGGGCAGGGGGTGGGTCACCCCTCCACTTT. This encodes CASSTGAGGGSPLHF.

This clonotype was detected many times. The CDR3 protein is CASSYSFRQGMRQYF. CDR3 in DNA: TGTGCCAGCAGTTACTCATTTCGACAGGGCATGAGGCAGTACTTC. The chain employs TRBV6-5 and TRBJ2-7, with TRBD1 matching over 7 bases. The V gene's germline CDR1 is MNHEY and CDR2 SVGAGI. The CDR3 totals 15 residues. V lost 0 bases and J lost 9; bases outside the gene matches: 11.

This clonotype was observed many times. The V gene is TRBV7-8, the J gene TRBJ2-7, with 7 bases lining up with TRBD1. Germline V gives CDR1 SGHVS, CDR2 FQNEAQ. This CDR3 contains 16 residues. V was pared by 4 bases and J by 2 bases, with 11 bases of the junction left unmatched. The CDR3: CASSSRSATGTYEQYF. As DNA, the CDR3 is TGTGCCAGCAGCTCACGCTCGGCGACAGGGACCTACGAGCAGTACTTC.

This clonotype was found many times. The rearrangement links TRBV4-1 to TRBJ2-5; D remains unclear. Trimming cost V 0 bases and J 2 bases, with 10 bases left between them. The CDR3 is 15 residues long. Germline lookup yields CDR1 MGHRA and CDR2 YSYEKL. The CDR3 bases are TGCGCCAGCAGCCAAGATATAGTTTTGCAAGAGACCCAGTACTTC. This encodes CASSQDIVLQETQYF.

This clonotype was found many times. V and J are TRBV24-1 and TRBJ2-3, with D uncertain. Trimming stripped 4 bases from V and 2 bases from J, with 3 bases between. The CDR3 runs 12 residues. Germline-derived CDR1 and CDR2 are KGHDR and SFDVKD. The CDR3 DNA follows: TGTGCCACCAGTGAAACCACAGATACGCAGTATTTT. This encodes CATSETTDTQYF.

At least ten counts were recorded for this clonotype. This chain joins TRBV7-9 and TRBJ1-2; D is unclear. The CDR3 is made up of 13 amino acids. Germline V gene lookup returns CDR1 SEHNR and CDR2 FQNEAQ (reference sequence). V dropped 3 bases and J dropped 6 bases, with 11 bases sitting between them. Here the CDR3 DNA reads TGTGCCAGCAGCTTCCCCGGAGGAGATGGCTACACCTTC. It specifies CASSFPGGDGYTF.

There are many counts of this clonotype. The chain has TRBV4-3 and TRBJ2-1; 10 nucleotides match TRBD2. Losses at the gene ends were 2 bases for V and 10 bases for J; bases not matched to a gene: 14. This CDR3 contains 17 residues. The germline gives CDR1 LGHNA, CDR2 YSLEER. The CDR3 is CASSQKTTSGLPQEQFF. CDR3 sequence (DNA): TGCGCCAGCAGCCAAAAGACGACTAGCGGGCTGCCCCAAGAGCAGTTCTTC.

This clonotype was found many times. CDR3 sequence (DNA): TGTGCCAGCAGTTCCACCCTGGCGGGGCACAATGAGCAGTTCTTC. Protein: CASSSTLAGHNEQFF. The J gene is TRBJ2-1, the V gene TRBV6-2 or TRBV6-3; TRBD2 might be the D (6 bases). The CDR3 is 15 residues long. CDR1 MNHEY and CDR2 SVGEGT come from the germline V gene. V lost 4 bases, J lost 5 bases, and 15 bases lay in between.

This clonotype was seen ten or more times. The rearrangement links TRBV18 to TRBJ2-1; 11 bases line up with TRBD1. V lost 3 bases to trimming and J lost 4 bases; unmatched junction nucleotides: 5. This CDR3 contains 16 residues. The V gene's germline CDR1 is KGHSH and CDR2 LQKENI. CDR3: CASSPRTGGAYNEQFF. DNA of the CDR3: TGTGCCAGCTCACCCCGGACAGGGGGCGCGTACAATGAGCAGTTCTTC. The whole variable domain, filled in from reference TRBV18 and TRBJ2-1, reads NAGVMQNPRHLVRRRGQEARLRCSPMKGHSHVYWYRQLPEEGLKFMVYLQKENIIDESGMPKERFSAEFPKEGPSILRIQQVVRGDSAAYFCASSPRTGGAYNEQFFGPGTRLTVL.

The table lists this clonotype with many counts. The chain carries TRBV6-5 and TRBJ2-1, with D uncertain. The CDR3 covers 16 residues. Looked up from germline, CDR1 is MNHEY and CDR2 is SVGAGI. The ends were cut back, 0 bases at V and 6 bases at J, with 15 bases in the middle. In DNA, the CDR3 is TGTGCCAGCAGTTACTCGAGCAGGTCGGCAGGCAATGAGCAGTTCTTC. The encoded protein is CASSYSSRSAGNEQFF.

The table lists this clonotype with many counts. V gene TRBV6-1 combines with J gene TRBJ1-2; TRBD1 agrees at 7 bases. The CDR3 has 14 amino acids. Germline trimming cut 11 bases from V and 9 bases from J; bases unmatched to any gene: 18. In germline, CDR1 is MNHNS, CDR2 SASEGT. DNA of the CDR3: TGTGCCTCCTCCCTTGGGGACAGCACCTGGAGCTACACCTTC. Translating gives CASSLGDSTWSYTF.

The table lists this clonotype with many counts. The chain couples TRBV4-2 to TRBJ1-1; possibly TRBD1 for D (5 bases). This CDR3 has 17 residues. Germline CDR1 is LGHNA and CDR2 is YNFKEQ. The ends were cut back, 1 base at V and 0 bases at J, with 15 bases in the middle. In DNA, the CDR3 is TGTGCCAGCAGCCAAGGGCCCCGGGACGTGATGAACACTGAAGCTTTCTTT. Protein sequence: CASSQGPRDVMNTEAFF.

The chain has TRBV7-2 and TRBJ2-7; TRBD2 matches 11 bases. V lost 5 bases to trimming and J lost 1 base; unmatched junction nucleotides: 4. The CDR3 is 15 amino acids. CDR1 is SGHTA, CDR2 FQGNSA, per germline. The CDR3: CASSKTSGISYEQYF. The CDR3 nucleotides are TGTGCCAGCAGCAAGACTAGCGGGATTTCCTACGAGCAGTACTTC.

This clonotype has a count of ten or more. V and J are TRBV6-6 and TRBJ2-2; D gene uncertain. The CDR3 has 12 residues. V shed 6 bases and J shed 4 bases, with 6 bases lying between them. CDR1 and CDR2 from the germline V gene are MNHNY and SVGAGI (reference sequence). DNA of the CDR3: TGTGCCAGCAGATCCGTCACCGGGGAGCTGTTTTTT. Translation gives CASRSVTGELFF.

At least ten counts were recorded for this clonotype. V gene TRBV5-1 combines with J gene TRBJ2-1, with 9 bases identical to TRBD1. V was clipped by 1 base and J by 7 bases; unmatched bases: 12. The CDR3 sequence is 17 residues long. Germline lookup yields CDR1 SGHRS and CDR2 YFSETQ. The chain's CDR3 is CASSLLTGGPPRNEQFF. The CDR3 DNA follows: TGCGCCAGCAGCTTGTTGACAGGGGGTCCGCCTAGAAATGAGCAGTTCTTC.

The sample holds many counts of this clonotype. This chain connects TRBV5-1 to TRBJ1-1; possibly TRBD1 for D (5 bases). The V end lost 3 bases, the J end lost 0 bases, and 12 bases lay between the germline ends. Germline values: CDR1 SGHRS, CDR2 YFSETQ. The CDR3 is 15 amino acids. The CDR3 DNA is TGCGCCAGCAGCTCCGGGGGGACGATGAACACTGAAGCTTTCTTT. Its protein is CASSSGGTMNTEAFF.

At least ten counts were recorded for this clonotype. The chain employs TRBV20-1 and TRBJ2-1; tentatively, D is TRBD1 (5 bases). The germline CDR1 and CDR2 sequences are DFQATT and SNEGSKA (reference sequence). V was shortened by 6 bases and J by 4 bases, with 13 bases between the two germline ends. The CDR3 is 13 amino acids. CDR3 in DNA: TGCAGTGCCCGTAGGGGCATATACAATGAGCAGTTCTTC. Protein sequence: CSARRGIYNEQFF.

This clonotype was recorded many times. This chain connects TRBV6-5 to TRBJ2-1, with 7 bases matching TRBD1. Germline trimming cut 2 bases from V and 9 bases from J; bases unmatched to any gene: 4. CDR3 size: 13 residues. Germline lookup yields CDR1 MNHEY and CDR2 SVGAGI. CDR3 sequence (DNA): TGTGCCAGCAGTTACCCAGGGGGTATTGAGCAGTTCTTC. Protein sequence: CASSYPGGIEQFF.

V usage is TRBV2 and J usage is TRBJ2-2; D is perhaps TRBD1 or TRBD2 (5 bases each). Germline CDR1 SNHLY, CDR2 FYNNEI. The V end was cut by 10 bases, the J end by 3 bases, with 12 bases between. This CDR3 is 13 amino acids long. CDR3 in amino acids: CATVGTYTGELFF. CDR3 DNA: TGTGCCACCGTTGGGACGTACACCGGGGAGCTGTTTTTT.

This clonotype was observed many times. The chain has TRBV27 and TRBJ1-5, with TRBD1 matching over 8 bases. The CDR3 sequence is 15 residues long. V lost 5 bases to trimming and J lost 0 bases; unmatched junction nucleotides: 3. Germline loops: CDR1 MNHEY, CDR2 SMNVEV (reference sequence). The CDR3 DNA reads TGTGCCAGCAGTGCCGGACAGGGTAGCAATCAGCCCCAGCATTTT. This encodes CASSAGQGSNQPQHF.